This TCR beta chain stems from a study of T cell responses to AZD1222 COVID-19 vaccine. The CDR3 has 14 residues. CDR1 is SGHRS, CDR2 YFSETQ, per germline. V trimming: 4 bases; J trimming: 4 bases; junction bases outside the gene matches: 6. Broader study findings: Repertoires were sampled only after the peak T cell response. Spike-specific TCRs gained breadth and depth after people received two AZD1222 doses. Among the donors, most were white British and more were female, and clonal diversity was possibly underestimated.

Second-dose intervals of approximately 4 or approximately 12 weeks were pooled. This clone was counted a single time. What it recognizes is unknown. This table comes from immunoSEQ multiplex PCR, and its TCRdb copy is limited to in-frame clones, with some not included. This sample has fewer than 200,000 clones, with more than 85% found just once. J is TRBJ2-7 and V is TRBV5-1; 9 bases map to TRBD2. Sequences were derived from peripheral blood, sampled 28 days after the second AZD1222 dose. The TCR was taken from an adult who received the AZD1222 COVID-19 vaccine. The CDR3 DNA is TGCGCCAGCAGCGTTAGCGGGAGCACGTACGAGCAGTACTTC. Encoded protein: CASSVSGSTYEQYF.